The 29 T cell receptor beta chains listed next were all sequenced from one sample in a study of blood T cells in healthy people across ages. It was with a sample-barcoded 5' primer and a J-beta primer mix that a second PCR of about 6 to 12 cycles was run. TCRdb redid the calling of the 5' RACE reads with MiXCR, one entry per CDR3 protein. The sample shows 780,000 or so distinct CDR3 sequences, approximately 60% of them seen only once. The sample comprised blood. These TCRs come from a man in his forties in good health.

The rearrangement links TRBV3-1 to TRBJ2-1; D call uncertain. The CDR3 consists of 15 residues. Trimming stripped 0 bases from V and 4 bases from J, with 10 bases between. The germline V gene has CDR1 LGHDT and CDR2 YNNKEL (reference sequence). The CDR3 DNA reads TGTGCCAGCAGCCAAGATAGGATGCCGTACAATGAGCAGTTCTTC. Its protein product is CASSQDRMPYNEQFF.

The chain is built from TRBV6-5 and TRBJ2-3; D is unclear. Germline V gene data show CDR1 as MNHEY and CDR2 as SVGAGI. CDR3 length: 12 residues. V was clipped by 7 bases and J by 5 bases, with 10 bases between them. The CDR3 reads CASTSAGDTQYF. In DNA form, the CDR3 reads TGTGCCAGCACCTCAGCCGGAGATACGCAGTATTTT.

This chain connects TRBV24-1 to TRBJ2-5, with 10 bases aligning to TRBD2. This CDR3 contains 18 residues. V shed 4 bases and J 5 bases; nucleotides not matched to a gene: 15. The germline V gene encodes CDR1 KGHDR and CDR2 SFDVKD. The CDR3 bases are TGTGCCACCAGTGACCGAGCCGGAGTTAGCGGGAGGAGCGAGACCCAGTACTTC. Encoded protein: CATSDRAGVSGRSETQYF.

The chain combines TRBV29-1 with TRBJ2-7; 10 nucleotides match TRBD1. Germline trimming cut 6 bases from V and 2 bases from J; bases unmatched to any gene: 13. Looked up from germline, CDR1 is SQVTM and CDR2 is ANQGSEA. This CDR3 region has 16 residues. CDR3: CSVSGGDRGYTYEQYF. For the CDR3, the DNA is TGCAGCGTCTCGGGCGGGGACAGGGGCTACACCTACGAGCAGTACTTC.

V is TRBV29-1 and J is TRBJ2-7; 9 bases fit TRBD2. V lost 6 bases to trimming and J lost 1 base; unmatched junction nucleotides: 13. The CDR3 is 16 residues long. Germline lookup yields CDR1 SQVTM and CDR2 ANQGSEA. The CDR3, as DNA: TGCAGCGTCACCACCCCTCTAGCGGGAAGATCCTACGAGCAGTACTTC. It yields the protein CSVTTPLAGRSYEQYF.

The chain joins TRBV7-3 to TRBJ2-3; the D is unclear. V lost 2 bases, J lost 6 bases, and 9 bases lay in between. Looked up from germline, CDR1 is SGHTA and CDR2 is FQGTGA. The CDR3 contains 13 residues. The CDR3 bases are TGTGCCAGCAGCTTACTAGGGATTGATACGCAGTATTTT. This codes for CASSLLGIDTQYF.

The V gene is TRBV29-1, the J gene TRBJ2-1; 10 nucleotides agree with TRBD1. The J call is in doubt because the DNA end fits TRBJ2-7 better. The CDR3 totals 15 residues. Germline V gene lookup returns CDR1 SQVTM and CDR2 ANQGSEA. Written as DNA, the CDR3 is TGCAGCGTTGGATCACCGGACAGGGGGTACTACGAGCAGTACTTC. Amino acid sequence: CSVGSPDRGYYEQYF.

The gene calls are TRBV7-9 and TRBJ2-1; perhaps TRBD1 as D (6 bases). Germline CDR1 SEHNR, CDR2 FQNEAQ (reference sequence). The CDR3 loop spans 13 amino acids. V gave up 5 bases and J gave up 5 bases, with 10 bases separating them. The CDR3 DNA follows: TGTGCCAGCAGCGCGTACAGGGACAATGAGCAGTTCTTC. Amino acids: CASSAYRDNEQFF.

This clonotype was detected only a few times. The chain combines TRBV6-2 or TRBV6-3 with TRBJ2-2, with D uncertain. V was cut by 5 bases and J by 1 base, with 8 bases left in between. CDR3 length: 14 amino acids. Germline CDR1 MNHEY, CDR2 SVGEGT. DNA of the CDR3: TGTGCCAGCAGTCCCCCGATGAACACCGGGGAGCTGTTTTTT. Its protein is CASSPPMNTGELFF.

The chain couples TRBV20-1 to TRBJ1-1; D ambiguous. Germline lookup yields CDR1 DFQATT and CDR2 SNEGSKA (reference sequence). Trimming shortened V by 1 base and J by 0 bases, and 18 bases separated the two germline ends. The CDR3 runs to 17 residues. CDR3 in DNA: TGCAGTGCTAGAGGGTTCCAGGCCATAATAATGAACACTGAAGCTTTCTTT. Its translation: CSARGFQAIIMNTEAFF.

This clonotype was counted a few times. The chain uses TRBV27 and TRBJ2-7; D not resolved. CDR1 and CDR2 (germline): MNHEY, SMNVEV (reference sequence). This CDR3 is built from 11 residues. CDR3 coding DNA: TGTGTCTCTAGAGGCCCCTACGAGCAGTACTTC. Amino acid sequence: CVSRGPYEQYF.

In this sample, this clonotype turned up a few times. The rearrangement links TRBV5-5 to TRBJ2-1; D may match TRBD1 or TRBD2 (5 bases each). V dropped 4 bases and J dropped 0 bases, with 14 bases sitting between them. The CDR3 is 16 amino acids. Germline loops: CDR1 SGHKS, CDR2 YYEKEE (reference sequence). As DNA, the CDR3 is TGTGCCAGCAGCGTGGCCGGGACGGCCTCCTACAATGAGCAGTTCTTC. Its protein is CASSVAGTASYNEQFF.

The rearrangement links TRBV11-2 to TRBJ2-5; TRBD2 aligns across 7 bases. The CDR3 has 18 residues. Looked up from germline, CDR1 is SGHAT and CDR2 is FQNNGV. Germline trimming cut 2 bases from V and 3 bases from J; bases unmatched to any gene: 15. The DNA of the CDR3 is TGTGCCAGCAGCTTATTCTTTCGGGCGGGAGAAAATGAAGAGACCCAGTACTTC. Translation gives CASSLFFRAGENEETQYF.

V usage is TRBV29-1 and J usage is TRBJ2-7; D not certain. Trimming left V 2 bases short and J 7 bases short, with 9 bases between. The CDR3 covers 11 residues. Germline V CDR1 and CDR2: SQVTM, ANQGSEA. This CDR3 reads CSVELLGEQYF. The CDR3 DNA reads TGCAGCGTTGAATTGTTAGGGGAGCAGTACTTC.

V gene TRBV28 combines with J gene TRBJ2-7, with TRBD1 identical over 8 bases. Trimming removed 3 bases from V and 5 bases from J; junction bases left unmatched: 15. The CDR3 has 17 amino acids. Looked up from germline, CDR1 is MDHEN and CDR2 is SYDVKM. In DNA, the CDR3 is TGTGCCAGCAGTTTGGGCCAGGGACAGGTGGGTTCCCACGAGCAGTACTTC. Its protein product is CASSLGQGQVGSHEQYF.

V is TRBV5-1 and J is TRBJ2-3; no definite D call. Trimming removed 2 bases at V and 4 bases at J, with 11 bases between. The germline V gene encodes CDR1 SGHRS and CDR2 YFSETQ. The CDR3 has 14 amino acids. The DNA for the CDR3 is TGCGCCAGCAGCTTCGTCTCATTTTCAGATACGCAGTATTTT. It is translated as CASSFVSFSDTQYF. The full variable domain, rest sourced from reference TRBV5-1 and TRBJ2-3, is KAGVTQTPRYLIKTRGQQVTLSCSPISGHRSVSWYQQTPGQGLQFLFEYFSETQRNKGNFPGRFSGRQFSNSRSEMNVSTLELGDSALYLCASSFVSFSDTQYFGPGTRLTVL.

This rearrangement joins TRBV12-3 or TRBV12-4 to TRBJ2-7; 8 bases fit TRBD1. The CDR3 runs 15 residues. J was trimmed by 0 bases and V by 5 bases; bases with no gene match: 6. The CDR3 DNA follows: TGTGCCAGCAGTCCGACAGGGGATCGCTCCTACGAGCAGTACTTC. This encodes CASSPTGDRSYEQYF.

This clonotype has just a few counts. J is TRBJ1-1 and V is TRBV7-3, with 8 bases identical to TRBD1. Trimming cost V 5 bases and J 0 bases; bases outside gene matches: 2. CDR1 is SGHTA, CDR2 FQGTGA, per germline. The CDR3 contains 14 residues. The CDR3 DNA is TGTGCCAGCAGCCGACAGGGGTTGAACACTGAAGCTTTCTTT. Translated, it gives CASSRQGLNTEAFF.

The J gene is TRBJ2-5, the V gene TRBV28, with a weak D call TRBD2 (5 bases). CDR1 is MDHEN and CDR2 is SYDVKM in the germline V gene. This CDR3 has 11 residues. Trimming removed 5 bases at V and 11 bases at J, with 12 bases between. CDR3 loop: CASSAGFAQYF. The DNA for the CDR3 is TGTGCCAGCAGTGCGGGCTTCGCGCAGTACTTC.

V usage is TRBV28 and J usage is TRBJ2-5, with 13 bases matching TRBD2. The CDR3 length is 19 residues. Germline V gene data show CDR1 as MDHEN and CDR2 as SYDVKM. J lost 2 bases, V lost 8 bases, and 17 bases had no gene match. The CDR3 loop is CASDRRYPGLAGEQETQYF. The CDR3, as DNA: TGTGCCAGCGACCGACGGTACCCTGGACTAGCGGGGGAACAAGAGACCCAGTACTTC.

The chain has TRBV5-6 and TRBJ2-3; no clear D. The CDR3 length is 18 residues. The germline V and J ends were trimmed by 5 bases and 0 bases, with 22 bases remaining between them. From germline, CDR1 is SGHDT and CDR2 YYEEEE. The CDR3 here is CASRPEPTGSYSTDTQYF. Here the CDR3 DNA reads TGTGCCAGCAGGCCTGAACCGACCGGGTCCTATAGCACAGATACGCAGTATTTT.

The chain employs TRBV7-2 and TRBJ1-1; D uncertain. Germline assignment: CDR1 SGHTA and CDR2 FQGNSA. V dropped 5 bases and J dropped 5 bases, with 18 bases sitting between them. This CDR3 has 15 amino acids. The CDR3 here is CASSAYNGFATEAFF. The CDR3 nucleotides read TGTGCCAGCAGCGCGTATAACGGTTTTGCAACTGAAGCTTTCTTT.

This clonotype has only a few counts. This chain's CDR3 is CASILPNLRGTNVLTF. The CDR3 nucleotides are TGTGCCAGCATCCTACCCAATCTCAGGGGAACCAACGTCCTGACTTTC. The chain has TRBV27 and TRBJ2-6; D perhaps matches TRBD1 (6 bases). The CDR3 is 16 amino acids. V was pared by 7 bases and J by 8 bases, with 21 bases between. Per the germline V gene, CDR1 is MNHEY and CDR2 is SMNVEV (reference sequence).

This sequence joins TRBV9 and TRBJ2-7; 7 nucleotides agree with TRBD1. J was trimmed by 0 bases and V by 0 bases; bases with no gene match: 6. CDR3 length: 16 residues. CDR1 and CDR2 from the germline V gene are SGDLS and YYNGEE. CDR3 protein: CASSVAGGADSYEQYF. In nucleotides, the CDR3 is TGTGCCAGCAGCGTAGCAGGGGGAGCCGACTCCTACGAGCAGTACTTC.

The chain joins TRBV25-1 to TRBJ2-6, with 7 bases that match TRBD2. The CDR3 extends over 17 amino acids. After removal of 5 bases from V and 2 bases from J, the junction contained 9 bases not matched to a gene. Germline CDR1 MGHDK, CDR2 SYGVNS. The CDR3 bases are TGTGCCAGCAGTACGTGGGGGGGAAGTCCTGGGGCCAACGTCCTGACTTTC. It translates to CASSTWGGSPGANVLTF.

V usage is TRBV5-1 and J usage is TRBJ2-5; tentative D call: TRBD1 (5 bases). Germline CDR1 and CDR2: SGHRS and YFSETQ. V lost 4 bases to trimming and J lost 5 bases, with 18 bases between them. This CDR3 comprises 15 residues. The CDR3 is CASSASGIDTETQYF. The CDR3 bases are TGCGCCAGCAGCGCCTCAGGGATTGATACGGAGACCCAGTACTTC.

The chain couples TRBV6-2 or TRBV6-3 to TRBJ2-7; 10 bases align to TRBD1. V was pared by 10 bases and J by 5 bases, with 8 bases of the junction left unmatched. CDR3 length: 13 residues. Looked up from germline, CDR1 is MNHEY and CDR2 is SVGEGT. The CDR3 protein is CATRGQGMDEQYF. CDR3 coding DNA: TGTGCCACCCGGGGACAGGGGATGGACGAGCAGTACTTC.

The CDR3 loop is CASSRRGIYEQYF. The CDR3 DNA is TGTGCCAGCAGCCGCAGGGGGATCTACGAGCAGTACTTC. This chain connects TRBV13 to TRBJ2-7, with TRBD1 identical over 7 bases. This CDR3 is 13 amino acids long. Germline V CDR1 and CDR2: PRHDT, FYEKMQ (reference sequence). Trimming cost V 5 bases and J 3 bases; bases outside gene matches: 4.

This clonotype has just a few counts. The gene calls are TRBV20-1 and TRBJ2-1; 9 nucleotides match TRBD2. Germline V CDR1 and CDR2: DFQATT, SNEGSKA (reference sequence). V gave up 4 bases and J gave up 8 bases; unmatched junction bases: 3. The CDR3 runs 12 residues. The DNA of the CDR3 is TGCAGTGCTAAGGGACTAGCATATGAGCAGTTCTTC. This encodes CSAKGLAYEQFF.